A single sample is the source of the 20 T cell receptor beta chains below, sequenced in a study of CD8+ T cells in alopecia areata. RNA, once extracted, was reverse transcribed into cDNA for use as the sequencing template. Assay used: immunoSEQ multiplex PCR; TCRdb lists only in-frame clones, some missing. The repertoire holds around 300,000 clones, 60% seen once, with about 0.89% in the top ten. This sample's treatment: oral pan-JAK inhibitor, 5-10 mg twice daily. The sequencing used CD4+ T cells sorted from blood, collected at week 52, from a patient treated with tofacitinib. Every receptor here comes from a human donor with alopecia areata.

In regard to this clone: This same CDR3 is encoded by further DNA sequences in the sample. The CDR3, as DNA: TGTGCCTGGAGTCTTGGGGAGACCCAGTACTTC. Protein sequence: CAWSLGETQYF. The chain couples TRBV30 to TRBJ2-5; D ambiguous. Trimming pared 2 bases from V and 5 bases from J, leaving 6 bases between. The CDR3 is 11 residues long. Looked up from germline, CDR1 is GTSNPN and CDR2 is SVGIG (reference sequence).

A word on this clone: Other DNA sequences from this sample encode an identical CDR3 as well. This rearrangement joins TRBV30 to TRBJ1-2; no reliable D call. V dropped 1 base and J dropped 7 bases, with 4 bases sitting between them. CDR3 size: 10 residues. CDR1 is GTSNPN, CDR2 SVGIG, per germline (reference sequence). The CDR3 region has the DNA TGTGCCTGGAGTGGAGGTGGCTACACCTTC. As protein: CAWSGGGYTF.

The genes are TRBV5-6 and TRBJ1-1, with 7 bases that match TRBD1. The CDR3 is 14 residues long. CDR1 is SGHDT, CDR2 YYEEEE, per germline. V lost 4 bases to trimming and J lost 2 bases; unmatched junction nucleotides: 5. The CDR3 is CASSGTVTNTEAFF. The CDR3 nucleotides are TGTGCCAGCAGCGGGACAGTTACCAACACTGAAGCTTTCTTT.

This clone has just a few counts. V is TRBV7-9 and J is TRBJ2-5; D not resolved. V lost 2 bases and J 4 bases, leaving 11 bases between the germline ends. Germline V CDR1 and CDR2: SEHNR, FQNEAQ (reference sequence). The CDR3 is 14 amino acids. CDR3 sequence: CASSLIEDSETQYF. CDR3 bases: TGTGCCAGCAGCTTAATCGAGGATTCAGAGACCCAGTACTTC.

V is TRBV6-1 and J is TRBJ1-6, with a possible D match to TRBD1 (5 bases). Trimming stripped 5 bases from V and 12 bases from J, with 14 bases between. The germline V gene encodes CDR1 MNHNS and CDR2 SASEGT. This CDR3 comprises 13 residues. For the CDR3, the DNA is TGTGCCAGCAGTACCCAGGGAACGCGACCCCTCCACTTT. Residues: CASSTQGTRPLHF.

The chain uses TRBV29-1 and TRBJ2-3, with a tentative D call TRBD2 (6 bases). V lost 6 bases, J lost 4 bases, and 17 bases lay in between. The CDR3 extends over 14 amino acids. Looked up from germline, CDR1 is SQVTM and CDR2 is ANQGSEA. The CDR3 DNA reads as TGCAGCGTAGACGACGGTGGAGGGGCAGATACGCAGTATTTT. Amino acids: CSVDDGGGADTQYF.

The chain links TRBV7-3 to TRBJ1-6; perhaps TRBD1 as D (6 bases). The V end lost 1 base, the J end lost 10 bases, and 14 bases lay between the germline ends. The CDR3 has 15 amino acids. CDR1 is SGHTA and CDR2 is FQGTGA in the germline V gene. CDR3 amino acids: CASSLMDRPESPLHF. The CDR3 coding sequence is TGTGCCAGCAGCTTAATGGACAGACCGGAGTCACCCCTCCACTTT.

The chain recombines TRBV29-1 with TRBJ2-1; 8 positions agree with TRBD1. The CDR3 has 14 residues. Germline V gene sequence: CDR1 SQVTM, CDR2 ANQGSEA. V trimming: 7 bases; J trimming: 5 bases; junction bases outside the gene matches: 10. Here the CDR3 DNA reads TGCAGCGCCTCCCCGACAGGGGTGAACAATGAGCAGTTCTTC. This translates into CSASPTGVNNEQFF.

The CDR3 DNA reads as TGTGCCACAAACGACAGGGCCTTTAACTATGGCTACACCTTC. It codes for CATNDRAFNYGYTF. The chain recombines TRBV9 with TRBJ1-2; TRBD1 matches at 7 bases. CDR3 length: 14 amino acids. Looked up from germline, CDR1 is SGDLS and CDR2 is YYNGEE. J was trimmed by 1 base and V by 9 bases; bases with no gene match: 9.

The chain is built from TRBV5-6 and TRBJ2-1; D is possibly TRBD2 (5 bases). The V gene lost 0 bases and the J gene lost 10 bases, with 11 bases spanning the gap. From germline, CDR1 is SGHDT and CDR2 YYEEEE. The CDR3 loop spans 13 amino acids. The CDR3 nucleotides read TGTGCCAGCAGCTTGGGTTGGGGAGACGAGCAGTTCTTC. Residues: CASSLGWGDEQFF.

This chain connects TRBV5-6 to TRBJ2-3; 9 positions agree with TRBD2. The CDR3 consists of 14 residues. Germline CDR1 SGHDT, CDR2 YYEEEE. Unmatched junction bases numbered 6, after V lost 6 bases and J lost 4 bases. CDR3 residues: CASMGAGGSDTQYF. CDR3 nucleotides: TGTGCCAGCATGGGAGCGGGGGGTTCAGATACGCAGTATTTT.

The chain uses TRBV7-6 and TRBJ2-1, with D possibly called TRBD1 or TRBD2 (5 bases each). Deletions cut 4 bases from V and 4 bases from J, with 14 bases between. The CDR3 spans 15 residues. Germline V CDR1 and CDR2: SGHVS, FNYEAQ. For the CDR3, the DNA is TGTGCCAGCAGCTCCCGTGAGGGGCTATACAATGAGCAGTTCTTC. Protein sequence: CASSSREGLYNEQFF.

The J gene is TRBJ1-2, the V gene TRBV7-2; no firm D call. This CDR3 is 13 amino acids long. Germline V CDR1 and CDR2: SGHTA, FQGNSA. The V gene lost 5 bases and the J gene lost 4 bases, with 11 bases spanning the gap. CDR3 protein: CASSRQAGYGYTF. The CDR3 nucleotides are TGTGCCAGCAGCCGGCAGGCTGGCTATGGCTACACCTTC.

The J gene is TRBJ2-2, the V gene TRBV9; 9 bases map to TRBD2. J lost 2 bases, V lost 1 base, and 3 bases had no gene match. From germline, CDR1 is SGDLS and CDR2 YYNGEE. The length of the CDR3 is 16 residues. The CDR3 DNA follows: TGTGCCAGCAGCGTAACCGGGACTAGCAACACCGGGGAGCTGTTTTTT. Amino acid sequence: CASSVTGTSNTGELFF.

This clone was observed a few times. The chain joins TRBV5-1 to TRBJ1-2; a possible D gene is TRBD1 (6 bases). This CDR3 is 13 amino acids long. The V end lost 4 bases, the J end lost 8 bases, and 15 bases lay between the germline ends. Germline loops: CDR1 SGHRS, CDR2 YFSETQ. The CDR3 loop is CASSPQGNSGYTF. The CDR3, as DNA: TGCGCCAGCAGCCCTCAGGGGAATTCGGGCTACACCTTC.

The chain joins TRBV5-1 to TRBJ1-2; D uncertain. V lost 3 bases and J 8 bases, leaving 17 bases between the germline ends. Germline CDR1 and CDR2: SGHRS and YFSETQ. The CDR3 consists of 14 residues. The CDR3 sequence: CASSSGGSPRGYTF. For the CDR3, the DNA is TGCGCCAGCAGCTCGGGTGGCAGTCCTCGAGGCTACACCTTC.

This rearrangement joins TRBV29-1 to TRBJ1-4, with a possible D match to TRBD1 (5 bases). Germline CDR1 is SQVTM and CDR2 is ANQGSEA. This CDR3 is 13 amino acids long. The V end lost 7 bases, the J end lost 10 bases, and 19 bases lay between the germline ends. The CDR3 here is CSALWGFTGKLFF. Written as DNA, the CDR3 is TGCAGCGCCCTGTGGGGGTTTACGGGAAAACTGTTTTTT.

The rearrangement joins TRBV30 to TRBJ2-2, with D possibly matching TRBD1 (6 bases). The CDR3 runs 12 residues. Germline CDR1 and CDR2: GTSNPN and SVGIG (reference sequence). V was clipped by 4 bases and J by 4 bases, with 7 bases between them. The CDR3 is CAWNRATGELFF. Here the CDR3 DNA reads TGTGCCTGGAACAGGGCCACCGGGGAGCTGTTTTTT.

The genes are TRBV2 and TRBJ1-1; D gene uncertain. Looked up from germline, CDR1 is SNHLY and CDR2 is FYNNEI. This CDR3 is 14 amino acids long. Trimming cost V 3 bases and J 0 bases, with 8 bases left between them. CDR3 in DNA: TGTGCCAGCAGTGATAGGCAGATGAACACTGAAGCTTTCTTT. Protein sequence: CASSDRQMNTEAFF.

J is TRBJ2-5 and V is TRBV30, with D unresolved. This CDR3 region has 16 residues. Germline lookup yields CDR1 GTSNPN and CDR2 SVGIG (reference sequence). With 0 bases removed from V and 0 bases from J, the gap between germline ends came to 14 bases. The CDR3 DNA sequence: TGTGCCTGGAGTGTACTATTAGCTGGGTACCAAGAGACCCAGTACTTC. Protein product: CAWSVLLAGYQETQYF.